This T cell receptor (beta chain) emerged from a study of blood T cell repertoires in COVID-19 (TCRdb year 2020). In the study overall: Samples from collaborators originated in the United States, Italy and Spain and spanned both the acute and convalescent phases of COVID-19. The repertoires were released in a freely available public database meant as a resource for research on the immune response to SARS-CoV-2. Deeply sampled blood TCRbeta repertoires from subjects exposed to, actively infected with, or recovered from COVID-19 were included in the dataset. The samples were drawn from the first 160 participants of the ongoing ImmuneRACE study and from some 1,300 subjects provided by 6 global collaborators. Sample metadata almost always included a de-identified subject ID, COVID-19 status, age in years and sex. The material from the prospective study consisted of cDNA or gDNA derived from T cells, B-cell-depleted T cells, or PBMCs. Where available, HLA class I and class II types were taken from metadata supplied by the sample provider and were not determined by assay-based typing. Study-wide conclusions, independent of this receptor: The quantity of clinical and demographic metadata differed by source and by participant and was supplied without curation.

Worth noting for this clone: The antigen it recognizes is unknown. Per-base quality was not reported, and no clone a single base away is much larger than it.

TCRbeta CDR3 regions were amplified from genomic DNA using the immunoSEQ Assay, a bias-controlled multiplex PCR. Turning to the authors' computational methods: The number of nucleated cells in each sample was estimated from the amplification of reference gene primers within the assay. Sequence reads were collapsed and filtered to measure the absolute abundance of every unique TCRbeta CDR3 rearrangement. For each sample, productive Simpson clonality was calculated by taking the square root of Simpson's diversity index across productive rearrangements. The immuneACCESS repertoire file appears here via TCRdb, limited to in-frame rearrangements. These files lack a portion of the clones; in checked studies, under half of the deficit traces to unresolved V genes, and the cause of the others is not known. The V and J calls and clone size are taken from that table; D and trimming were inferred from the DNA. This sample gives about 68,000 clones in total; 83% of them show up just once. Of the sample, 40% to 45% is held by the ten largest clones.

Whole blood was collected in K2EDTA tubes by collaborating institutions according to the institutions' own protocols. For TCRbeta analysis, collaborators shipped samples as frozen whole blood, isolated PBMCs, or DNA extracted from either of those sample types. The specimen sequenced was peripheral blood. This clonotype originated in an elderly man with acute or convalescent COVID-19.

The CDR3 reads CASSRGGATYNEQFF. The DNA sequence is given as TGTGCCAGCAGCCGTGGAGGGGCTACATACAATGAGCAGTTCTTC. The chain is encoded by TRBV2 joined to TRBJ2-1; TRBD2 is perhaps the D gene, given 6 matching bases. The junction carries 16 bases between V and J, which are trimmed by 6 bases and 4 bases respectively. There are 15 amino acids in the CDR3, from cysteine to phenylalanine inclusive. Solely the CDR3 DNA is kept, with 45 bases framed from the first base. The germline V gene specifies SNHLY as CDR1 and FYNNEI as CDR2. The full variable domain, with segments outside the CDR3 supplied by the reference TRBV2 and TRBJ2-1 proteins, appears as EPEVTQTPSHQVTQMGQEVILRCVPISNHLYFYWYRQILGQKVEFLVSFYNNEISEKSEIFDDQFSVERPDGSNFTLKIRSTKLEDSAMYFCASSRGGATYNEQFFGPGTRLTVL.